Presented here are 29 T cell receptor beta chains from one specimen sequenced in a study of cytomegalovirus exposure and HLA in healthy donors (dated by TCRdb to about 2017). Library generation was performed with the immunoSEQ multiplex PCR assay. The multiplex PCR relied on a mix of 60 forward primers for TCR Vbeta segments and 13 reverse primers for TCR Jbeta segments. TCRdb stores this immuneACCESS table with in-frame sequences only. Part of the clones is absent; in the studies checked, under half of the shortfall reflects unresolved V genes, and no reason is known for the rest. Here the sample has 150,000 or so clones; just under 75% occur a single time. In total, the top ten clones hold under 2% of the sample. The source material was PBMCs. These receptors all come from a woman under 30 in good health and CMV-seronegative.

This clone was seen once. This chain joins TRBV5-4 and TRBJ1-1; 7 bases line up with TRBD1. The CDR3 extends over 17 amino acids. Germline V gene data show CDR1 as SGHNT and CDR2 as YYREEE (reference sequence). V lost 4 bases and J lost 1; bases outside the gene matches: 13. CDR3 in amino acids: CASSPSGTAVWNTEAFF. CDR3 coding DNA: TGTGCCAGCAGCCCGTCCGGGACAGCCGTTTGGAACACTGAAGCTTTCTTT.

This chain links TRBV2 with TRBJ2-1, with 8 bases matching TRBD1. The V gene's germline CDR1 is SNHLY and CDR2 FYNNEI. The CDR3 length is 13 residues. V lost 4 bases and J lost 13; bases outside the gene matches: 9. The CDR3 reads CASSGTGKGPQFF. CDR3 DNA: TGTGCCAGCAGTGGGACAGGGAAGGGCCCCCAGTTCTTC. The full variable domain, its missing parts supplied by reference TRBV2 and TRBJ2-1, is EPEVTQTPSHQVTQMGQEVILRCVPISNHLYFYWYRQILGQKVEFLVSFYNNEISEKSEIFDDQFSVERPDGSNFTLKIRSTKLEDSAMYFCASSGTGKGPQFFGPGTRLTVL.

V usage is TRBV30 and J usage is TRBJ1-2, with 7 bases identical to TRBD1. The CDR3 has 13 amino acids. The J segment lost 4 bases and the V segment lost 7 bases, leaving 9 bases of the junction unmatched. Germline V gene sequence: CDR1 GTSNPN, CDR2 SVGIG (reference sequence). The CDR3 loop is CASNRGTGYGYTF. The CDR3 DNA follows: TGTGCCTCCAACAGGGGTACGGGCTATGGCTACACCTTC. The variable domain in full, with the rest retrieved from reference TRBV30 and TRBJ1-2, is SQTIHQWPATLVQPVGSPLSLECTVEGTSNPNLYWYRQAAGRGLQLLFYSVGIGQISSEVPQNLSASRPQDRQFILSSKKLLLSDSGFYLCASNRGTGYGYTFGSGTRLTVV.

The chain couples TRBV4-2 to TRBJ1-2; D unclear. This CDR3 region has 15 residues. Trimming removed 1 base at V and 1 base at J, with 10 bases between. Germline assignment: CDR1 LGHNA and CDR2 YNFKEQ. CDR3 loop: CASSQVTELNYGYTF. The CDR3 DNA sequence: TGTGCCAGCAGCCAAGTCACAGAGCTTAACTATGGCTACACCTTC.

The CDR3 protein is CASSPYLDLNTGELFF. In DNA, the CDR3 is TGTGCCAGCAGCCCATATTTAGATCTGAACACCGGGGAGCTGTTTTTT. This chain connects TRBV4-2 to TRBJ2-2; D remains unclear. The CDR3 covers 16 residues. The V end was cut by 4 bases, the J end by 1 base, with 13 bases between. Germline lookup yields CDR1 LGHNA and CDR2 YNFKEQ.

There are a few counts of this clone. The J gene is TRBJ2-2, the V gene TRBV5-5; 10 bases map to TRBD1. V gave up 5 bases and J gave up 3 bases; unmatched junction bases: 4. Germline-derived CDR1 and CDR2 are SGHKS and YYEKEE (reference sequence). The CDR3 covers 15 residues. This CDR3 reads CASSLGQGYTGELFF. The CDR3, as DNA: TGTGCCAGCAGTCTGGGACAGGGGTACACCGGGGAGCTGTTTTTT.

This chain connects TRBV2 to TRBJ1-5; 7 nucleotides align to TRBD1. This CDR3 is built from 13 residues. V lost 6 bases to trimming and J lost 5 bases; unmatched junction nucleotides: 4. Germline V gives CDR1 SNHLY, CDR2 FYNNEI. CDR3 amino acids: CASSWQGDQPQHF. The CDR3 DNA follows: TGTGCCAGCAGCTGGCAGGGGGATCAGCCCCAGCATTTT.

Concerning this clone: Because the CDR3 is missing its conserved closing phenylalanine or tryptophan, this is likely a read error. The chain combines TRBV9 with TRBJ2-7; the match to TRBD2 covers 11 bases. CDR1 SGDLS and CDR2 YYNGEE come from the germline V gene. The CDR3 runs to 17 residues. With V trimmed by 0 bases and J by 2 bases, 7 bases remained unmatched. CDR3 protein: CASSVGTSGGSTYEQYL. CDR3 bases: TGTGCCAGCAGCGTAGGAACTAGCGGGGGATCTACCTACGAGCAGTACCTC.

There are a few counts of this clone. The chain employs TRBV9 and TRBJ2-2; 8 positions agree with TRBD1. In germline, CDR1 is SGDLS, CDR2 YYNGEE. The CDR3 is made up of 12 amino acids. V shed 5 bases and J 7 bases; nucleotides not matched to a gene: 1. CDR3 DNA: TGTGCCAGCAGACAGGGGGACGGGGAGCTGTTTTTT. It specifies CASRQGDGELFF.

The chain links TRBV9 to TRBJ1-1, with D perhaps TRBD1 (5 bases). This CDR3 region has 14 residues. Trimming cost V 3 bases and J 2 bases, with 11 bases left between them. Per the germline V gene, CDR1 is SGDLS and CDR2 is YYNGEE. Here the CDR3 DNA reads TGTGCCAGCAGCGGGGGGGGGATCAACACTGAAGCTTTCTTT. Translation: CASSGGGINTEAFF.

The chain carries TRBV11-3 and TRBJ2-1; 7 nucleotides line up with TRBD1. Germline V gene lookup returns CDR1 SGHNT and CDR2 YENEEA. This CDR3 comprises 13 residues. The junction had 0 bases not matched to a gene; V was cut back by 1 base and J by 6 bases. The CDR3 reads CASSLGTGNEQFF. Here the CDR3 DNA reads TGTGCCAGCAGCTTAGGGACAGGCAATGAGCAGTTCTTC.

The chain carries TRBV5-8 and TRBJ1-4; no clear D gene. Trimming shortened V by 5 bases and J by 3 bases, and 14 bases separated the two germline ends. The V gene's germline CDR1 is SGHTS and CDR2 YDEGEE. The CDR3 loop spans 15 amino acids. CDR3: CASSVSRPANEKLFF. The CDR3 DNA sequence: TGTGCCAGCAGTGTTTCCAGGCCAGCTAATGAAAAACTGTTTTTT.

The chain recombines TRBV18 with TRBJ1-2; TRBD1 matches at 8 bases. The germline V gene has CDR1 KGHSH and CDR2 LQKENI. V trimming: 5 bases; J trimming: 4 bases; junction bases outside the gene matches: 3. There are 13 residues in the CDR3. The CDR3 DNA follows: TGTGCCAGCTCAAAGACAGGGGCCTATGGCTACACCTTC. This sequence encodes CASSKTGAYGYTF. Supplemented by reference TRBV18 and TRBJ1-2, the full variable domain reads NAGVMQNPRHLVRRRGQEARLRCSPMKGHSHVYWYRQLPEEGLKFMVYLQKENIIDESGMPKERFSAEFPKEGPSILRIQQVVRGDSAAYFCASSKTGAYGYTFGSGTRLTVV.

This sequence joins TRBV11-2 and TRBJ2-1; TRBD2 matches at 9 bases. Germline V gene lookup returns CDR1 SGHAT and CDR2 FQNNGV. V shed 6 bases, J shed 4 bases, and the junction held 7 bases outside the gene matches. This CDR3 is 15 amino acids long. Here the CDR3 reads CASSSAGGGYNEQFF. The CDR3 DNA sequence: TGTGCCAGCAGTTCAGCGGGAGGAGGGTACAATGAGCAGTTCTTC.

This chain joins TRBV19 and TRBJ1-4, with 8 nucleotides matching TRBD1. The CDR3 extends over 16 amino acids. V lost 0 bases to trimming and J lost 4 bases; unmatched junction nucleotides: 4. Germline values: CDR1 LNHDA, CDR2 SQIVND (reference sequence). The CDR3 DNA reads TGTGCCAGTAGTATAGAGGACAGGGAATATAATGAAAAACTGTTTTTT. Protein product: CASSIEDREYNEKLFF.

The chain is built from TRBV10-1 and TRBJ2-1; the D gene is possibly TRBD1 (5 bases). CDR1 WNHNN and CDR2 SYGVQD come from the germline V gene (reference sequence). V lost 3 bases to trimming and J lost 10 bases, with 10 bases between them. This CDR3 has 12 residues. CDR3 in DNA: TGCGCCAGCAGTGATGCTAGGACAGAGCAGTTCTTC. Its translation is CASSDARTEQFF.

This chain joins TRBV4-1 and TRBJ1-2, with D unresolved. The CDR3 covers 13 residues. Germline CDR1 reads MGHRA; CDR2 reads YSYEKL. Trimming stripped 0 bases from V and 5 bases from J, with 7 bases between. Written as DNA, the CDR3 is TGCGCCAGCAGCCAAGAGGTCGGGTATGGCTACACCTTC. Translated: CASSQEVGYGYTF.

This chain joins TRBV5-1 and TRBJ1-6; D not certain. The germline CDR1 and CDR2 sequences are SGHRS and YFSETQ. The V end was cut by 1 base, the J end by 6 bases, with 8 bases between. This CDR3 contains 14 residues. The CDR3 sequence: CASSLSPPNSPLHF. The CDR3 DNA sequence: TGCGCCAGCAGCTTGTCCCCTCCTAATTCACCCCTCCACTTT. Full variable domain (rest looked up from reference TRBV5-1 and TRBJ1-6): KAGVTQTPRYLIKTRGQQVTLSCSPISGHRSVSWYQQTPGQGLQFLFEYFSETQRNKGNFPGRFSGRQFSNSRSEMNVSTLELGDSALYLCASSLSPPNSPLHFGNGTRLTVT.

The chain carries TRBV11-3 and TRBJ2-2; D might be TRBD2 (7 bases). Germline CDR1 reads SGHNT; CDR2 reads YENEEA. The CDR3 runs 19 residues. Trimming took 3 bases from V and 0 from J, leaving 20 bases between them. The CDR3 spells CASSLPRGRVSANTGELFF. As DNA, the CDR3 is TGTGCCAGCAGCTTGCCGCGGGGGCGGGTGAGCGCGAACACCGGGGAGCTGTTTTTT.

The chain is built from TRBV5-4 and TRBJ2-3, with 11 bases matching TRBD2. Per germline, CDR1 SGHNT and CDR2 YYREEE (reference sequence). J gave up 1 base and V 3 bases, and 13 bases lay outside the gene matches. This CDR3 comprises 19 residues. The CDR3 here is CASSSEVLAGDFGTDTQYF. The CDR3 bases are TGTGCCAGCAGCTCAGAGGTACTAGCGGGAGATTTTGGCACAGATACGCAGTATTTT.

On this clone: At one end the junction does not follow the germline gene, possibly because of a read error. This chain joins TRBV6-4 and TRBJ2-3, with no clear D. The germline CDR1 and CDR2 sequences are MRHNA and SNTAGT. The CDR3 runs 9 residues. CDR3 protein: CASSDELPF. The DNA of the CDR3 is TGTGCCAGCAGTGACGAGCTACCTTTT.

CDR3 DNA sequence: TGTGCCAGCAACCCTCAGGGGGCTACTGAAAAACTGTTTTTT. This sequence encodes CASNPQGATEKLFF. The chain couples TRBV28 to TRBJ1-4, with 8 positions matching TRBD1. Trimming took 7 bases from V and 7 from J; bases not matched to a gene: 8. CDR3 length: 14 amino acids. Germline values: CDR1 MDHEN, CDR2 SYDVKM.

CDR3 DNA: TGTGCCAGCAGCCGCCTAGGATCCTACGAGCAGTACTTC. It specifies CASSRLGSYEQYF. V and J are TRBV14 and TRBJ2-7; D gene uncertain. Trimming removed 4 bases at V and 1 base at J, with 8 bases between. CDR3 length: 13 residues. Germline loops: CDR1 SGHDN, CDR2 FVKESK.

The chain combines TRBV7-2 with TRBJ1-4; TRBD1 is a possible D gene (5 bases). This CDR3 is 14 amino acids long. Trimming stripped 6 bases from V and 8 bases from J, with 16 bases between. Germline assignment: CDR1 SGHTA and CDR2 FQGNSA. CDR3 sequence: CASRPDSGGEKLFF. CDR3 sequence (DNA): TGTGCCAGCAGACCAGACAGCGGGGGGGAAAAACTGTTTTTT.

The V and J genes are TRBV2 and TRBJ2-1, with 9 bases aligning to TRBD2. V dropped 1 base and J dropped 7; count of bases not matched to a gene: 2. The length of the CDR3 is 14 residues. Germline V gene data show CDR1 as SNHLY and CDR2 as FYNNEI. CDR3 nucleotide sequence: TGTGCCAGCAGTGAAGGTGCGGGGGGGAATGAGCAGTTCTTC. It is translated as CASSEGAGGNEQFF.

The table lists this clone with a count of one. V usage is TRBV7-6 and J usage is TRBJ1-4; D perhaps matches TRBD1 (5 bases). Per the germline V gene, CDR1 is SGHVS and CDR2 is FNYEAQ. The CDR3 totals 18 residues. Trimming pared 2 bases from V and 10 bases from J, leaving 26 bases between. The CDR3 sequence: CASSLMGPGGRRIGKLFF. The CDR3 bases are TGTGCCAGCAGCTTAATGGGTCCGGGGGGACGCCGAATCGGAAAACTGTTTTTT.

The chain uses TRBV5-6 and TRBJ1-5; maybe TRBD1 (5 bases). The CDR3 is 15 amino acids. Germline V lookup: CDR1 SGHDT, CDR2 YYEEEE. Trimming pared 0 bases from V and 0 bases from J, leaving 7 bases between. The DNA of the CDR3 is TGTGCCAGCAGCTTGGGGACATATAGCAATCAGCCCCAGCATTTT. Translation gives CASSLGTYSNQPQHF. Drawing the rest from reference TRBV5-6 and TRBJ1-5, the complete variable domain is DAGVTQSPTHLIKTRGQQVTLRCSPKSGHDTVSWYQQALGQGPQFIFQYYEEEERQRGNFPDRFSGHQFPNYSSELNVNALLLGDSALYLCASSLGTYSNQPQHFGDGTRLSIL.

The chain uses TRBV28 and TRBJ1-2; D perhaps matches TRBD1 (6 bases). V was clipped by 8 bases and J by 2 bases, with 12 bases between them. This CDR3 comprises 13 residues. Looked up from germline, CDR1 is MDHEN and CDR2 is SYDVKM. CDR3 nucleotides: TGTGCCAGCGGAACAACAGGGAACTATGGCTACACCTTC. Translating it yields CASGTTGNYGYTF.

This clone was picked up one time. V is TRBV27 and J is TRBJ1-5; D call uncertain. V was trimmed by 4 bases and J by 11 bases, leaving 15 bases between them. This CDR3 is 13 amino acids long. Germline CDR1 and CDR2: MNHEY and SMNVEV (reference sequence). CDR3 loop: CASSSEGFGAQHF. CDR3 coding DNA: TGTGCCAGCAGTTCGGAGGGCTTCGGGGCCCAGCATTTT.